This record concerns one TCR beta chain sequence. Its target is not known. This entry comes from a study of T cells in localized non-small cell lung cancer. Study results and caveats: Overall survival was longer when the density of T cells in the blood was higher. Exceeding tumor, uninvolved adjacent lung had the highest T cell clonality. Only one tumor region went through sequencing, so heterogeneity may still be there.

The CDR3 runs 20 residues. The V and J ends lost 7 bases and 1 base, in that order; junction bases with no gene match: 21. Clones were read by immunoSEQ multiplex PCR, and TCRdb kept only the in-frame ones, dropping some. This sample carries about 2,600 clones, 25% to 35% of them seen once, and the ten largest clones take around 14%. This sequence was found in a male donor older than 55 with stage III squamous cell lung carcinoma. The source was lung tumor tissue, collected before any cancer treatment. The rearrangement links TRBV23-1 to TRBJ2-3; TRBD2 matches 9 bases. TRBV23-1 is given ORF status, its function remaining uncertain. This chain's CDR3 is CASIIVSSGNRGSGTDTQYF. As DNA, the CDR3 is TGCGCCAGCATCATTGTCTCTAGCGGGAATCGGGGGTCGGGCACAGATACGCAGTATTTT.